A single sample is the source of the 28 T cell receptor beta chains below, sequenced in a study of blood T cell repertoires in COVID-19. TCRdb's table, derived via immunoSEQ multiplex PCR, lists solely in-frame clones and lacks some. The sample has over 150,000 clones; approximately 88% are singletons. The sequenced sample was peripheral blood. These TCRs come from a woman in her forties with COVID-19, enrolled during active disease.

The chain couples TRBV24-1 to TRBJ2-3; possible D gene TRBD2, 6 bases. The CDR3 loop spans 14 amino acids. Trimming cost V 4 bases and J 2 bases, with 9 bases left between them. Looked up from germline, CDR1 is KGHDR and CDR2 is SFDVKD. DNA for the CDR3: TGTGCCACCAGTGACCGGGACTTCACAGATACGCAGTATTTT. This sequence encodes CATSDRDFTDTQYF.

This sequence joins TRBV13 and TRBJ2-1; 10 nucleotides match TRBD2. Germline-derived CDR1 and CDR2 are PRHDT and FYEKMQ (reference sequence). Losses at the gene ends were 3 bases for V and 5 bases for J; bases not matched to a gene: 13. The CDR3 has 18 residues. CDR3 region: CASSFVPGASGGNNEQFF. The CDR3 nucleotides are TGTGCCAGCAGCTTCGTCCCTGGGGCTAGCGGGGGTAACAATGAGCAGTTCTTC.

The chain uses TRBV6-5 and TRBJ1-6; possible D gene TRBD1, 5 bases. V was pared by 5 bases and J by 10 bases, with 12 bases between. The length of the CDR3 is 13 residues. From germline, CDR1 is MNHEY and CDR2 SVGAGI. The CDR3 nucleotides are TGTGCCAGCAGTCCCTTCTCAGGGTCACCCCTCCACTTT. Protein: CASSPFSGSPLHF.

V usage is TRBV7-2 and J usage is TRBJ2-4; D is possibly TRBD1 (6 bases). The V gene's germline CDR1 is SGHTA and CDR2 FQGNSA. CDR3 size: 14 residues. V gave up 3 bases and J gave up 7 bases, with 13 bases separating them. DNA of the CDR3: TGTGCCAGCAGCTTCTCCGGGACAACGAACATTCAGTACTTC. Its translation is CASSFSGTTNIQYF. The complete variable domain, with remaining parts taken from reference TRBV7-2 and TRBJ2-4, reads GAGVSQSPSNKVTEKGKDVELRCDPISGHTALYWYRQSLGQGLEFLIYFQGNSAPDKSGLPSDRFSAERTGGSVSTLTIQRTQQEDSAVYLCASSFSGTTNIQYFGAGTRLSVL.

V is TRBV7-8 and J is TRBJ2-3, with 8 bases that match TRBD2. J gave up 4 bases and V 3 bases, and 3 bases lay outside the gene matches. Germline V gene data show CDR1 as SGHVS and CDR2 as FQNEAQ. There are 14 residues in the CDR3. Here the CDR3 reads CASSFSGTPDTQYF. The CDR3 nucleotides read TGTGCCAGCAGCTTTAGCGGGACCCCAGATACGCAGTATTTT.

The chain couples TRBV29-1 to TRBJ2-5; TRBD1 matches 8 bases. V trimming: 6 bases; J trimming: 5 bases; junction bases outside the gene matches: 11. The CDR3 spans 14 residues. Germline CDR1 SQVTM, CDR2 ANQGSEA. Written as DNA, the CDR3 is TGCAGCGTGCACAGGGGGACGCCACGGGAGACCCAGTACTTC. Translation gives CSVHRGTPRETQYF.

V gene TRBV5-1 combines with J gene TRBJ2-7, with 9 bases aligning to TRBD1. The length of the CDR3 is 15 residues. Germline values: CDR1 SGHRS, CDR2 YFSETQ. The V and J ends lost 4 bases and 5 bases, in that order; junction bases with no gene match: 10. This chain's CDR3 is CASSQIGTGSHEQYF. In DNA form, the CDR3 reads TGCGCCAGCAGCCAGATAGGGACAGGGTCCCACGAGCAGTACTTC. The full variable domain, its missing parts supplied by reference TRBV5-1 and TRBJ2-7, is KAGVTQTPRYLIKTRGQQVTLSCSPISGHRSVSWYQQTPGQGLQFLFEYFSETQRNKGNFPGRFSGRQFSNSRSEMNVSTLELGDSALYLCASSQIGTGSHEQYFGPGTRLTVT.

This rearrangement joins TRBV3-1 (or the pseudogene TRBV3-2) to TRBJ2-1; D is unclear. From germline, CDR1 is LGHDT and CDR2 YNNKEL (reference sequence). The V gene lost 1 base and the J gene lost 10 bases, with 14 bases spanning the gap. The CDR3 runs 14 residues. For the CDR3, the DNA is TGTGCCAGCAGCCAAGGACTCGCCCAATGGGAGCAGTTCTTC. It codes for CASSQGLAQWEQFF.

The chain has TRBV28 and TRBJ2-7; D is uncertain. Germline-derived CDR1 and CDR2 are MDHEN and SYDVKM. V lost 5 bases and J 5 bases, leaving 7 bases between the germline ends. There are 11 residues in the CDR3. The CDR3 region has the DNA TGTGCCAGCAGTATCCTAGACGAGCAGTACTTC. Translating it yields CASSILDEQYF.

The chain couples TRBV9 to TRBJ2-7; 11 bases are a match to TRBD2. CDR3 length equals 16 residues. V shed 0 bases and J 0 bases; nucleotides not matched to a gene: 2. CDR1 and CDR2 from the germline V gene are SGDLS and YYNGEE. CDR3 nucleotides: TGTGCCAGCAGCGTAGTAGCGGGAGGGAGCTCCTACGAGCAGTACTTC. Translated: CASSVVAGGSSYEQYF. The variable domain in full, with the rest retrieved from reference TRBV9 and TRBJ2-7, is DSGVTQTPKHLITATGQRVTLRCSPRSGDLSVYWYQQSLDQGLQFLIQYYNGEERAKGNILERFSAQQFPDLHSELNLSSLELGDSALYFCASSVVAGGSSYEQYFGPGTRLTVT.

The chain employs TRBV7-9 and TRBJ1-1; no firm D call. This CDR3 region has 13 residues. Germline V gene sequence: CDR1 SEHNR, CDR2 FQNEAQ (reference sequence). V was pared by 1 base and J by 3 bases, with 6 bases between. As DNA, the CDR3 is TGTGCCAGCAGCTTAGAGCTCGACACTGAAGCTTTCTTT. As protein: CASSLELDTEAFF. The variable domain in full, with the rest retrieved from reference TRBV7-9 and TRBJ1-1, is DTGVSQNPRHKITKRGQNVTFRCDPISEHNRLYWYRQTLGQGPEFLTYFQNEAQLEKSRLLSDRFSAERPKGSFSTLEIQRTEQGDSAMYLCASSLELDTEAFFGQGTRLTVV.

The chain has TRBV10-1 and TRBJ2-3; 11 bases match TRBD2. The V gene's germline CDR1 is WNHNN and CDR2 SYGVQD (reference sequence). Germline trimming cut 0 bases from V and 3 bases from J; bases unmatched to any gene: 8. The CDR3 loop spans 18 amino acids. CDR3 sequence: CASSESISSGGSTDTQYF. As DNA, the CDR3 is TGCGCCAGCAGTGAGTCGATATCTAGCGGGGGGTCTACAGATACGCAGTATTTT.

A note on this clone: Other DNA sequences in this sample translate to the same CDR3. V usage is TRBV7-9 and J usage is TRBJ2-7, with D tentatively TRBD1 (5 bases). Germline V gives CDR1 SEHNR, CDR2 FQNEAQ (reference sequence). This CDR3 spans 12 amino acids. V was shortened by 1 base and J by 5 bases, with 6 bases between the two germline ends. CDR3 sequence reads: CASSLVRDEQYF. DNA of the CDR3: TGTGCCAGCAGCTTAGTCAGGGACGAGCAGTACTTC.

This chain connects TRBV27 to TRBJ1-1, with 9 bases that match TRBD1. Germline values: CDR1 MNHEY, CDR2 SMNVEV (reference sequence). CDR3 length: 16 residues. V shed 3 bases, J shed 0 bases, and the junction held 5 bases outside the gene matches. CDR3 sequence reads: CASSLGTGIMNTEAFF. CDR3 bases: TGTGCCAGCAGTTTGGGGACAGGGATTATGAACACTGAAGCTTTCTTT.

The CDR3 coding sequence is TGTGCCAGCAGTTTAGCAGGGGGAGGCGGCTACACCTTC. Translation: CASSLAGGGGYTF. This chain uses TRBV27 with TRBJ1-2; 7 nucleotides match TRBD1. V dropped 2 bases and J dropped 8; count of bases not matched to a gene: 5. CDR1 MNHEY and CDR2 SMNVEV come from the germline V gene (reference sequence). The CDR3 is made up of 13 amino acids.

The V call is TRBV9, the J call TRBJ2-1; the match to TRBD2 covers 11 bases. There are 16 residues in the CDR3. The germline CDR1 and CDR2 sequences are SGDLS and YYNGEE. Unmatched junction bases numbered 6, after V lost 3 bases and J lost 4 bases. The CDR3 DNA sequence: TGTGCCAGCAGCGCCCTGACTAGCGGGGAGTACAATGAGCAGTTCTTC. Translated, it gives CASSALTSGEYNEQFF.

The V and J genes are TRBV7-9 and TRBJ1-2, with D possibly being TRBD1 (6 bases). This CDR3 spans 12 amino acids. From germline, CDR1 is SEHNR and CDR2 FQNEAQ (reference sequence). The CDR3 sequence is CSRGGSEGGYTF. The DNA of the CDR3 is TGTTCTCGTGGGGGCTCCGAGGGCGGCTACACCTTC.

The chain joins TRBV9 to TRBJ2-7; the match to TRBD1 covers 8 bases. The V gene end was trimmed by 3 bases and the J gene end by 4 bases; junction bases not matched to a gene: 0. The CDR3 spans 12 residues. Per germline, CDR1 SGDLS and CDR2 YYNGEE. CDR3 in DNA: TGTGCCAGCAGCGGACAGGGGTACGAGCAGTACTTC. It codes for CASSGQGYEQYF. Full variable domain (remainder filled in from reference TRBV9 and TRBJ2-7): DSGVTQTPKHLITATGQRVTLRCSPRSGDLSVYWYQQSLDQGLQFLIQYYNGEERAKGNILERFSAQQFPDLHSELNLSSLELGDSALYFCASSGQGYEQYFGPGTRLTVT.

The rearrangement links TRBV27 to TRBJ2-7; 9 bases align to TRBD2. CDR3 length: 15 residues. Germline values: CDR1 MNHEY, CDR2 SMNVEV (reference sequence). Losses at the gene ends were 5 bases for V and 2 bases for J; bases not matched to a gene: 7. Here the CDR3 reads CASSPLAGYPYEQYF. Written as DNA, the CDR3 is TGTGCCAGCAGTCCTCTAGCGGGATACCCCTACGAGCAGTACTTC.

The genes are TRBV10-1 and TRBJ2-7; D may be TRBD2 (6 bases). Trimming shortened V by 4 bases and J by 1 base, and 17 bases separated the two germline ends. This CDR3 has 16 residues. The germline V gene encodes CDR1 WNHNN and CDR2 SYGVQD (reference sequence). Here the CDR3 reads CASSGSLTGTSYEQYF. The DNA for the CDR3 is TGCGCCAGCAGTGGTTCGCTTACCGGGACTTCCTACGAGCAGTACTTC.

The chain uses TRBV9 and TRBJ2-1, with D possibly being TRBD1 (6 bases). This CDR3 has 15 amino acids. Germline-derived CDR1 and CDR2 are SGDLS and YYNGEE. With 2 bases removed from V and 10 bases from J, the gap between germline ends came to 19 bases. CDR3 sequence: CASSVSMTGTQEQFF. Here the CDR3 DNA reads TGTGCCAGCAGCGTGTCGATGACAGGAACGCAGGAGCAGTTCTTC.

The CDR3 coding sequence is TGTGCCAGCAGCTCGGGACTAGCGGGGGGCGAGCAGTACTTC. It is translated as CASSSGLAGGEQYF. The chain recombines TRBV5-6 with TRBJ2-7, with TRBD2 matching over 15 bases. The CDR3 loop spans 14 amino acids. J lost 6 bases, V lost 3 bases, and 1 base had no gene match. The germline CDR1 and CDR2 sequences are SGHDT and YYEEEE.

Only a few counts were recorded for this clone. The junction differs from germline at one of its ends, possibly a read error. CDR3 loop: CASRLGRGTYEQYF. The CDR3 DNA reads TGCGCCAGCAGGTTGGGCAGGGGAACCTACGAGCAGTACTTC. The chain combines TRBV5-1 with TRBJ2-7; maybe TRBD1 (6 bases). Germline CDR1 is SGHRS and CDR2 is YFSETQ. This CDR3 has 14 amino acids.

The V gene is TRBV15, the J gene TRBJ1-1; TRBD1 is a possible D gene (5 bases). Germline V gives CDR1 LNHNV, CDR2 YYDKDF (reference sequence). V lost 4 bases and J 3 bases, leaving 18 bases between the germline ends. The CDR3 loop spans 16 amino acids. CDR3 nucleotides: TGTGCCACCAGCACCCTGGCCTTTGGGGGGTACACTGAAGCTTTCTTT. Protein sequence: CATSTLAFGGYTEAFF.

The chain couples TRBV9 to TRBJ2-7; 9 bases fit TRBD2. The junction had 12 bases not matched to a gene; V was cut back by 0 bases and J by 2 bases. In germline, CDR1 is SGDLS, CDR2 YYNGEE. This CDR3 has 18 residues. The CDR3 bases are TGTGCCAGCAGCGTAGACGCGGGCCTAGCGGGGAGTACCTACGAGCAGTACTTC. Encoded protein: CASSVDAGLAGSTYEQYF. Full variable domain (outside the CDR3, taken from reference TRBV9 and TRBJ2-7): DSGVTQTPKHLITATGQRVTLRCSPRSGDLSVYWYQQSLDQGLQFLIQYYNGEERAKGNILERFSAQQFPDLHSELNLSSLELGDSALYFCASSVDAGLAGSTYEQYFGPGTRLTVT.

The rearrangement links TRBV7-9 to TRBJ1-5; D unclear. The CDR3 is 14 residues long. Between the trimmed V and J ends, which lost 1 base and 3 bases, there was a span of 7 bases. Germline assignment: CDR1 SEHNR and CDR2 FQNEAQ (reference sequence). The CDR3 DNA reads TGTGCCAGCAGCTTAGTGGGCACCAATCAGCCCCAGCATTTT. Protein sequence: CASSLVGTNQPQHF.

The CDR3: CASSTYSIIIGVNTEAFF. CDR3 nucleotides: TGTGCCAGTAGTACCTACTCGATTATTATCGGGGTGAACACTGAAGCTTTCTTT. This chain joins TRBV19 and TRBJ1-1; no firm D call. CDR3 length: 18 residues. From germline, CDR1 is LNHDA and CDR2 SQIVND (reference sequence). Trimming stripped 4 bases from V and 0 bases from J, with 21 bases between.

This clone was seen only a few times. The CDR3 DNA follows: TGTGCCAGCAGCCTCCGGGGCGGGGGCGAAAAACTGTTTTTT. Translated: CASSLRGGGEKLFF. The genes are TRBV4-2 and TRBJ1-4, with D perhaps matching TRBD1 (6 bases). The V end lost 4 bases, the J end lost 8 bases, and 14 bases lay between the germline ends. The V gene's germline CDR1 is LGHNA and CDR2 YNFKEQ. The CDR3 is 14 amino acids.